A selection of T cell receptor beta chains follows, all from one sample in a study of T cells in localized non-small cell lung cancer. Method: immunoSEQ multiplex PCR; TCRdb's copy keeps in-frame clones and lacks some. This sample yields about 11,000 clones, of which 85% to 95% are seen a single time; around 15% belongs to the top ten. The specimen comprised peripheral blood, sampled before any cancer treatment. The receptors were sampled from a male donor at least 60 years old with stage III lung adenocarcinoma. Both conserved end residues are part of each CDR3. A D gene is named only where the DNA matches it firmly. Only part of the rows carry a size: once, few, many, or a class if the clone is expanded.

D: TRBD1
V: TRBV19
size: -
J: TRBJ1-4
CDR3: CASRTGDRTTTNEKLFF
DNA: TGTGCCAGTAGGACAGGGGACAGGACTACAACTAATGAAAAACTGTTTTTT

D: -
V: TRBV5-1
size: -
J: TRBJ2-1
CDR3: CASSPIGAPTYNEQFF
DNA: TGCGCCAGCAGCCCAATTGGGGCACCCACCTACAATGAGCAGTTCTTC

D: -
V: TRBV11-1
size: -
J: TRBJ2-3
CDR3: CASSPGGPGDTQYF
DNA: TGTGCCAGCAGCCCTGGAGGCCCGGGGGATACGCAGTATTTT

D: TRBD2
V: TRBV9
size: -
J: TRBJ2-3
CDR3: CASSPGLAGGSRDTQYF
DNA: TGTGCCAGCAGCCCCGGACTAGCGGGAGGTTCACGGGATACGCAGTATTTT

D: -
V: TRBV5-4
size: -
J: TRBJ2-7
CDR3: CASSLAYGSYEQYF
DNA: TGTGCCAGCAGCTTGGCCTACGGAAGCTACGAGCAGTACTTC

D: -
V: TRBV6-1
size: -
J: TRBJ1-4
CDR3: CASSTGVYEKLFF
DNA: TGTGCCAGCAGTACGGGAGTTTATGAAAAACTGTTTTTT

D: -
V: TRBV21-1
size: -
J: TRBJ1-3
CDR3: CASSKGAESSGNTIYF
DNA: TGTGCCAGCAGCAAAGGGGCGGAGAGCTCTGGAAACACCATATATTTT

D: -
V: TRBV10-3
size: -
J: TRBJ1-6
CDR3: CAISESSGNSPLHF
DNA: TGTGCCATCAGTGAGTCGTCGGGTAATTCACCCCTCCACTTT

D: -
V: TRBV11-2
size: -
J: TRBJ2-1
CDR3: CASSLVAEQFF
DNA: TGTGCCAGCAGCTTAGTGGCTGAGCAGTTCTTC

D: -
V: TRBV1
size: -
J: TRBJ2-1
CDR3: CTSSQVRASQSYNEQFF
DNA: TGCACCAGCAGCCAAGTTAGGGCTAGTCAGTCCTACAATGAGCAGTTCTTC

D: TRBD2
V: TRBV6-4
size: few
J: TRBJ2-3
CDR3: CASSDMPGGSTDTQYF
DNA: TGTGCCAGCAGTGACATGCCGGGAGGAAGCACAGATACGCAGTATTTT

D: TRBD2
V: TRBV5-1
size: -
J: TRBJ2-2
CDR3: CASSLSAGGTGELFF
DNA: TGCGCCAGCAGCTTGTCAGCGGGAGGGACCGGGGAGCTGTTTTTT

D: -
V: TRBV30
size: -
J: TRBJ2-7
CDR3: CAWSGTAYEQYF
DNA: TGTGCCTGGAGTGGGACAGCCTACGAGCAGTACTTC

D: -
V: TRBV14
size: -
J: TRBJ1-2
CDR3: CASSQFPSITRNGYTF
DNA: TGTGCCAGCAGCCAATTCCCGAGCATTACCCGGAATGGCTACACCTTC

D: -
V: TRBV6-6
size: -
J: TRBJ1-5
CDR3: CAGGDKGNQPQHF
DNA: TGTGCCGGGGGGGACAAGGGCAATCAGCCCCAGCATTTT

D: -
V: TRBV5-3
size: -
J: TRBJ1-1
CDR3: CASSPRDTEAFF
DNA: TGTGCCAGCAGCCCTAGGGACACTGAAGCTTTCTTT

D: -
V: TRBV20-1
size: -
J: TRBJ1-1
CDR3: CSALLNTEAFF
DNA: TGCAGTGCTTTACTTAACACTGAAGCTTTCTTT

D: -
V: TRBV19
size: -
J: TRBJ1-2
CDR3: CASSKWTEEGRGYTF
DNA: TGTGCCAGTAGCAAATGGACGGAGGAGGGCCGGGGCTACACCTTC

D: TRBD2
V: TRBV6-1
size: -
J: TRBJ2-1
CDR3: CASNGLAGGYNEQFF
DNA: TGTGCCAGCAACGGACTAGCGGGGGGGTACAATGAGCAGTTCTTC

D: -
V: TRBV5-8
size: -
J: TRBJ1-2
CDR3: CASSSGWEAYGYTF
DNA: TGTGCCAGCAGCTCTGGCTGGGAGGCCTATGGCTACACCTTC

D: TRBD1
V: TRBV7-6
size: -
J: TRBJ1-1
CDR3: CASSLGTGNTEAFF
DNA: TGTGCCAGCAGCTTAGGGACAGGGAACACTGAAGCTTTCTTT

D: -
V: TRBV5-4
size: -
J: TRBJ1-2
CDR3: CASSLRQVNYGYTF
DNA: TGTGCCAGCAGCTTGCGACAGGTCAACTATGGCTACACCTTC

D: TRBD1
V: TRBV6-5
size: -
J: TRBJ1-2
CDR3: CASSFGQGVLYTF
DNA: TGTGCCAGCAGTTTCGGACAGGGGGTACTCTACACCTTC

D: -
V: TRBV11-2
size: -
J: TRBJ1-3
CDR3: CASSVGGNTIYF
DNA: TGTGCCAGCAGCGTGGGTGGAAACACCATATATTTT

D: -
V: TRBV5-1
size: -
J: TRBJ2-3
CDR3: CASSWGRNFNTDTQYF
DNA: TGCGCCAGCAGCTGGGGACGGAACTTTAACACAGATACGCAGTATTTT

D: TRBD2
V: TRBV9
size: -
J: TRBJ2-1
CDR3: CASSATSGRGGYNEQFF
DNA: TGTGCCAGCAGCGCCACTAGCGGGAGGGGAGGCTACAATGAGCAGTTCTTC

D: -
V: TRBV23-1
size: -
J: TRBJ1-3
CDR3: CASSQQGSGNTIYF
DNA: TGCGCCAGCAGTCAACAGGGGTCCGGAAACACCATATATTTT

D: TRBD1
V: TRBV18
size: -
J: TRBJ1-2
CDR3: CASGKQGAQGGYTF
DNA: TGTGCCAGCGGGAAGCAGGGGGCGCAAGGTGGCTACACCTTC

D: TRBD1
V: TRBV4-3
size: once
J: TRBJ2-7
CDR3: CASSQAGTGGYEQYF
DNA: TGCGCCAGCAGCCAAGCCGGGACAGGGGGCTACGAGCAGTACTTC

D: TRBD2
V: TRBV4-1
size: -
J: TRBJ2-1
CDR3: CASSGGLAGVNEQFF
DNA: TGCGCCAGCAGTGGGGGGCTAGCGGGAGTCAATGAGCAGTTCTTC

D: -
V: TRBV25-1
size: -
J: TRBJ1-2
CDR3: CASSRATAANYGYTF
DNA: TGTGCCAGCAGTAGAGCGACAGCGGCTAACTATGGCTACACCTTC